Listed below are T cell receptor beta chains from one sample, sequenced in a study of T cell responses to AZD1222 COVID-19 vaccine. Profiling relied on immunoSEQ multiplex PCR, and the TCRdb table lists in-frame clones only, not all of them. The repertoire includes some 130,000 clones, 88% of them detected once, and around 8% sits in the top ten. The specimen comprised peripheral blood, sampled on day 0 of AZD1222 vaccination. These receptors were taken from an adult in good health. CDR3s include the opening cysteine and the closing phenylalanine or tryptophan. A D gene is named only where the DNA matches it firmly. Clone size is shown for a subset of rows, as once, few, many or a class of expanded clone.

CDR3 protein,CDR3 DNA,CDR3 length,D gene,J gene,V gene,clone size
CASSLVTTGVTGELFF,TGTGCCAGCAGCTTGGTAACCACGGGAGTCACCGGGGAGCTGTTTTTT,16,.,TRBJ2-2,TRBV5-6,.
CASSHSRGTAFF,TGTGCCAGCAGCCATAGCAGGGGCACGGCTTTCTTT,12,.,TRBJ1-1,TRBV7-8,.
CASSLTQAGGELFF,TGTGCCAGCAGCTTGACTCAGGCGGGCGGGGAGCTGTTTTTT,14,.,TRBJ2-2,TRBV5-4,.
CASSQNPLEGEAFF,TGTGCCAGCAGCCAAAACCCCCTAGAGGGGGAAGCTTTCTTT,14,.,TRBJ1-1,TRBV14,.
CSASRSGGLSYEQYF,TGCAGTGCTAGTCGTAGCGGGGGCCTCTCCTACGAGCAGTACTTC,15,TRBD2,TRBJ2-7,TRBV20-1,.
CASSLQGSYNEQFF,TGTGCCAGCAGCTTACAGGGCTCGTACAATGAGCAGTTCTTC,14,.,TRBJ2-1,TRBV7-2,.
CASRGSNQPQHF,TGTGCCAGCAGGGGGAGCAATCAGCCCCAGCATTTT,12,.,TRBJ1-5,TRBV27,.
CASSRTSGGRQETQYF,TGTGCCAGCAGCAGGACTAGCGGGGGGCGGCAAGAGACCCAGTACTTC,16,TRBD2,TRBJ2-5,TRBV9,once
CASSPVDRGRDAFF,TGTGCCAGCAGCCCTGTGGACAGGGGCCGCGATGCTTTCTTT,14,TRBD1,TRBJ1-1,TRBV7-9,.
CASSLAAPEKLFF,TGTGCCAGCAGCTTAGCGGCCCCGGAAAAACTGTTTTTT,13,.,TRBJ1-4,TRBV7-9,once
CASSPVGQGENTIYF,TGCGCCAGCAGCCCTGTTGGACAGGGAGAAAACACCATATATTTT,15,TRBD1,TRBJ1-3,TRBV5-1,.
CASSLQGVTEAFF,TGTGCCAGCTCATTACAGGGGGTTACTGAAGCTTTCTTT,13,TRBD1,TRBJ1-1,TRBV18,few
CASRPPGQGHTGELFF,TGTGCCAGCAGGCCTCCGGGACAGGGGCACACCGGGGAGCTGTTTTTT,16,TRBD1,TRBJ2-2,TRBV7-9,.
CASSLSGQGSGELFF,TGTGCCAGCAGTTTATCGGGACAGGGGTCCGGGGAGCTGTTTTTT,15,TRBD1,TRBJ2-2,TRBV28,.
CASSTGGDEKLFF,TGTGCCAGCAGTACAGGGGGGGATGAAAAACTGTTTTTT,13,TRBD1,TRBJ1-4,TRBV27,few
CASSGGKMNTEAFF,TGTGCCAGCAGCGGCGGGAAAATGAACACTGAAGCTTTCTTT,14,.,TRBJ1-1,TRBV9,.
CSVGTGVGFYYGYTF,TGCAGCGTTGGGACAGGGGTGGGTTTTTACTATGGCTACACCTTC,15,TRBD1,TRBJ1-2,TRBV29-1,.
CASSERGQVSGNTIYF,TGTGCCAGCAGCGAAAGAGGACAGGTCTCTGGAAACACCATATATTTT,16,TRBD1,TRBJ1-3,TRBV9,.
CAISESNGGSDSPLHF,TGTGCCATCAGTGAGTCGAACGGGGGAAGCGATTCACCCCTCCACTTT,16,.,TRBJ1-6,TRBV10-3,.
CATSDGTSGSIYNEQFF,TGTGCCACCAGTGATGGGACGAGCGGGAGTATATACAATGAGCAGTTCTTC,17,TRBD2,TRBJ2-1,TRBV24-1,.
CASTKDRGSYEQYF,TGTGCCAGCACCAAGGACAGGGGATCCTACGAGCAGTACTTC,14,TRBD1,TRBJ2-7,TRBV6-5,.
CATSGAESGANVLTF,TGTGCCACCAGTGGGGCGGAGTCTGGGGCCAACGTCCTGACTTTC,15,.,TRBJ2-6,TRBV24-1,.
CASTEGTDYGYTF,TGTGCCAGCACAGAGGGCACCGACTATGGCTACACCTTC,13,.,TRBJ1-2,TRBV6-5,.
CASSLGQLRETEAFF,TGTGCCAGCAGCTTAGGACAACTTAGAGAGACTGAAGCTTTCTTT,15,.,TRBJ1-1,TRBV7-8,once
CSVDQGGNQPQHF,TGCAGCGTTGACCAGGGTGGTAATCAGCCCCAGCATTTT,13,.,TRBJ1-5,TRBV29-1,.
CASSLGQGREKLFF,TGTGCCAGCAGCTTGGGGCAGGGTCGTGAAAAACTGTTTTTT,14,.,TRBJ1-4,TRBV5-4,.
CASSPGTANTEAFF,TGTGCCAGCTCACCAGGGACAGCTAACACTGAAGCTTTCTTT,14,TRBD1,TRBJ1-1,TRBV18,.
CASSYPGRPSTDTQYF,TGTGCCAGCAGTTATCCGGGACGGCCTTCCACAGATACGCAGTATTTT,16,.,TRBJ2-3,TRBV6-5,.
CASSDGTAHYGYTF,TGTGCCAGCAGCGACGGGACAGCGCACTATGGCTACACCTTC,14,TRBD1,TRBJ1-2,TRBV9,.
CASTPADTQYF,TGTGCCAGCACACCGGCGGATACGCAGTATTTT,11,.,TRBJ2-3,TRBV7-9,.
CASSPNRGGLDTQYF,TGTGCCAGCTCACCGAACCGCGGGGGATTAGATACGCAGTATTTT,15,TRBD2,TRBJ2-3,TRBV18,once
CASSLAQGRGETQYF,TGTGCCAGCAGCTTGGCCCAGGGACGGGGCGAGACCCAGTACTTC,15,.,TRBJ2-5,TRBV5-4,.
CASRSERSTGELFF,TGCGCCAGCAGATCAGAACGGAGCACCGGGGAGCTGTTTTTT,14,.,TRBJ2-2,TRBV4-1,.
CASSFRDLQETQYF,TGTGCCAGCAGCTTCCGGGACCTACAAGAGACCCAGTACTTC,14,.,TRBJ2-5,TRBV5-6,few
CASRGSNYGYTF,TGTGCCAGCAGGGGGAGTAACTATGGCTACACCTTC,12,.,TRBJ1-2,TRBV25-1,.
CASRGEESTEAFF,TGTGCCAGCCGGGGGGAAGAGAGTACTGAAGCTTTCTTT,13,.,TRBJ1-1,TRBV7-9,.
CASSYLAGNSNQPQHF,TGTGCCAGCAGTTACTTGGCAGGCAATAGCAATCAGCCCCAGCATTTT,16,.,TRBJ1-5,TRBV6-6,.
CASSLATALTDTQYF,TGTGCCAGCAGCTTAGCTACCGCCCTCACAGATACGCAGTATTTT,15,.,TRBJ2-3,TRBV7-9,.
CASSLAAQPQHF,TGTGCCAGCAGTTTAGCGGCTCAGCCCCAGCATTTT,12,.,TRBJ1-5,TRBV12-3/TRBV12-4,.
CASTGDRGTDTQYF,TGTGCCAGCACCGGGGACAGGGGGACAGATACGCAGTATTTT,14,TRBD1,TRBJ2-3,TRBV2,.
CAWGTGLGNQPQHF,TGTGCCTGGGGGACAGGGTTGGGCAATCAGCCCCAGCATTTT,14,TRBD1,TRBJ1-5,TRBV30,.
CASSSELAGELFF,TGTGCCAGCAGTTCGGAACTCGCCGGGGAGCTGTTTTTT,13,.,TRBJ2-2,TRBV2,.
CASSYSSGRGELSTDTQYF,TGTGCCAGCAGTTACTCAAGCGGGAGGGGAGAACTAAGCACAGATACGCAGTATTTT,19,TRBD2,TRBJ2-3,TRBV6-2/TRBV6-3,.
CASSEVAGGLKNIQYF,TGTGCCAGCAGTGAAGTAGCGGGGGGACTAAAAAACATTCAGTACTTC,16,TRBD2,TRBJ2-4,TRBV2,few
CASSPPYGVGQYF,TGTGCCAGCAGCCCACCCTATGGAGTAGGGCAGTACTTC,13,.,TRBJ2-7,TRBV28,.
CSARMYEQFF,TGCAGTGCTAGAATGTATGAGCAGTTCTTC,10,.,TRBJ2-1,TRBV20-1,.
CASSRWPSGEKLFF,TGTGCCAGCAGCCGCTGGCCGAGTGGTGAAAAACTGTTTTTT,14,.,TRBJ1-4,TRBV6-5,.
CSVVGTPTGNTIYF,TGCAGCGTTGTTGGGACACCGACTGGAAACACCATATATTTT,14,.,TRBJ1-3,TRBV29-1,once
CASSEEGGIVGYTF,TGTGCCAGCAGTGAAGAGGGAGGTATAGTTGGGTACACCTTC,14,.,TRBJ1-2,TRBV6-1,.
CAWSVGARKASPLHF,TGTGCCTGGAGTGTAGGGGCTCGCAAAGCGTCACCCCTCCACTTT,15,.,TRBJ1-6,TRBV30,.
CASSLGTGGLLNTDTQYF,TGTGCCAGCAGCCTCGGGACAGGGGGATTACTAAACACAGATACGCAGTATTTT,18,TRBD1,TRBJ2-3,TRBV11-2,.
CASSIVGGTGELFF,TGTGCCAGTAGTATAGTGGGGGGCACCGGGGAGCTGTTTTTT,14,.,TRBJ2-2,TRBV19,once